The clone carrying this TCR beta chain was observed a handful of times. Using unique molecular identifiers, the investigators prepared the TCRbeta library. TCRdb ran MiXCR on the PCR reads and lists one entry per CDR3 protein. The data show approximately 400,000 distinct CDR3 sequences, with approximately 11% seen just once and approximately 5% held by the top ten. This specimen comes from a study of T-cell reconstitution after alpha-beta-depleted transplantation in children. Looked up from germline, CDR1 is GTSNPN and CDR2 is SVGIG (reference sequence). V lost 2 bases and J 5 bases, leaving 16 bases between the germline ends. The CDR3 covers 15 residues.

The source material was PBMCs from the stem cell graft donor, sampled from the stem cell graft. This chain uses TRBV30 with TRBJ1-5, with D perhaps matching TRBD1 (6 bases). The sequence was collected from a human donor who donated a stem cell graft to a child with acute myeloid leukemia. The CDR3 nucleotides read TGTGCCTGGAGTCTTTCCGGGACACAGCATCAGCCCCAGCATTTT. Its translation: CAWSLSGTQHQPQHF.